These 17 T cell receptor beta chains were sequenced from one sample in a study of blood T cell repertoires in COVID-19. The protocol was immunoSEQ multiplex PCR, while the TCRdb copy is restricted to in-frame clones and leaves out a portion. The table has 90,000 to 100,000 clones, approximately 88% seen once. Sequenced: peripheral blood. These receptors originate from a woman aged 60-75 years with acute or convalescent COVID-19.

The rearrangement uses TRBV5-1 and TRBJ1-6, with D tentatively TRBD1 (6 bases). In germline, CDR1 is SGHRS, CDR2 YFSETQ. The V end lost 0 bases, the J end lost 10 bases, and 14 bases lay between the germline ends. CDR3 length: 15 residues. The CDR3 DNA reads TGCGCCAGCAGCTTGGGGACAGCCAAGCGATCACCCCTCCACTTT. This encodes CASSLGTAKRSPLHF.

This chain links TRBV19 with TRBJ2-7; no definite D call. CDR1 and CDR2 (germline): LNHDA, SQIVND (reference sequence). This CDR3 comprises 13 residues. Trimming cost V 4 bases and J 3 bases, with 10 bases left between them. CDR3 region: CASSRVGYYEQYF. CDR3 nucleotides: TGTGCCAGTAGTAGAGTTGGTTACTACGAGCAGTACTTC.

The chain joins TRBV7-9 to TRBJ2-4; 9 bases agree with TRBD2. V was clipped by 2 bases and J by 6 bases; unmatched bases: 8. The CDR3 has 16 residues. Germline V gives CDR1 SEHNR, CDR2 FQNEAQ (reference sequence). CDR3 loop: CASSLSGGPGGNIQYF. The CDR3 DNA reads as TGTGCCAGCAGCTTAAGCGGGGGGCCCGGCGGAAACATTCAGTACTTC.

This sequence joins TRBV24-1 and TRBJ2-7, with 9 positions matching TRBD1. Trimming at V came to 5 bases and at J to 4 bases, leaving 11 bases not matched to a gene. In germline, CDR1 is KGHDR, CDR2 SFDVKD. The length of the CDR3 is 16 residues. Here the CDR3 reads CATSGGLWDRAYEQYF. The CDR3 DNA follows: TGTGCCACCAGTGGGGGGCTTTGGGACAGGGCGTACGAGCAGTACTTC.

CDR3 nucleotide sequence: TGTGCCAGCAGCCTCGGGACAGCCTACACCTTC. This encodes CASSLGTAYTF. J is TRBJ1-2 and V is TRBV9; TRBD1 aligns across 7 bases. The CDR3 consists of 11 residues. CDR1 is SGDLS and CDR2 is YYNGEE in the germline V gene. Unmatched junction bases numbered 4, after V lost 4 bases and J lost 10 bases.

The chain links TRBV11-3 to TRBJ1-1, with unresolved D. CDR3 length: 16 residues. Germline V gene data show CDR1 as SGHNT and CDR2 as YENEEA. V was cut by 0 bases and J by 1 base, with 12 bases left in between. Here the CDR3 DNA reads TGTGCCAGCAGCTTAGATAGCGTACGGGCGAACACTGAAGCTTTCTTT. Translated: CASSLDSVRANTEAFF.

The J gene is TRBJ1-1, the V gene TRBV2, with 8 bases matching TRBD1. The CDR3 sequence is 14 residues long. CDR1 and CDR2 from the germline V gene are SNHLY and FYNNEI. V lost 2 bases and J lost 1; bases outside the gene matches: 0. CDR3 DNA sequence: TGTGCCAGCAGTGAACAGGGGGCGAACACTGAAGCTTTCTTT. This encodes CASSEQGANTEAFF.

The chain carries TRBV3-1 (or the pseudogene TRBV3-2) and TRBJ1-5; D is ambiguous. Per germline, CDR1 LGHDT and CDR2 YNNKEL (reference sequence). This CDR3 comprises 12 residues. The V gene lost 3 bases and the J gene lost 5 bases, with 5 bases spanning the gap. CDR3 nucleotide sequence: TGTGCCAGCAGCCATTTAGATCAGCCCCAGCATTTT. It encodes CASSHLDQPQHF.

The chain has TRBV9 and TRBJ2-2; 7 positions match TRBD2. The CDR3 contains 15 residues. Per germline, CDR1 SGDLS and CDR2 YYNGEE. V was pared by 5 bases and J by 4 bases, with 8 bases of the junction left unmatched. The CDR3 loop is CASSLAEGATGELFF. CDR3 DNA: TGTGCCAGCAGTCTAGCGGAGGGTGCCACCGGGGAGCTGTTTTTT.

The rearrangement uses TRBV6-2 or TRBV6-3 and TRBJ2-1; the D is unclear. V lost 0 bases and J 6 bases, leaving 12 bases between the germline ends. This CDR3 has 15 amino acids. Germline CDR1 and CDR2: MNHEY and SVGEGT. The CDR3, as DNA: TGTGCCAGCAGTTACTCGAGGCGTACGGGCAATGAGCAGTTCTTC. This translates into CASSYSRRTGNEQFF.

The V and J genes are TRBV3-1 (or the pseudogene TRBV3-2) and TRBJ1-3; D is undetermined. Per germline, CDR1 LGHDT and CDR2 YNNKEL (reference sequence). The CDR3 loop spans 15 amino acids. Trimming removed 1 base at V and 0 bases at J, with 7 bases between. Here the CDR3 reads CASSQGAVSGNTIYF. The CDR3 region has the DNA TGTGCCAGCAGCCAAGGGGCAGTCTCTGGAAACACCATATATTTT.

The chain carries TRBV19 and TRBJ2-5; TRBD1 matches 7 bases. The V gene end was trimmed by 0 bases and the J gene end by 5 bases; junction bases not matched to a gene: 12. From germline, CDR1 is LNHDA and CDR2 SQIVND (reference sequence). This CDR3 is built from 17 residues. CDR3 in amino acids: CASSIEGAGGRGETQYF. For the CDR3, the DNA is TGTGCCAGTAGTATAGAGGGAGCAGGGGGTCGAGGGGAGACCCAGTACTTC.

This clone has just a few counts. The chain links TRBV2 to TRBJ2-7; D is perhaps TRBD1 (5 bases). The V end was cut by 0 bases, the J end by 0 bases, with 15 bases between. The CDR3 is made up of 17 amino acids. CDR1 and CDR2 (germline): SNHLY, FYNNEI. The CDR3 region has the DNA TGTGCCAGCAGTGAAGCGCTTCAGGGAACCAGCTCCTACGAGCAGTACTTC. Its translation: CASSEALQGTSSYEQYF.

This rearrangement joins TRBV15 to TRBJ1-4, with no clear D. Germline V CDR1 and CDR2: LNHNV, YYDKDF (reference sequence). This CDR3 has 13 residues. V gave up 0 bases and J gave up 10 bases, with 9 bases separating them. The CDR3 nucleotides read TGTGCCACCAGCAGAGATCGTGTCGGAAAACTGTTTTTT. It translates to CATSRDRVGKLFF.

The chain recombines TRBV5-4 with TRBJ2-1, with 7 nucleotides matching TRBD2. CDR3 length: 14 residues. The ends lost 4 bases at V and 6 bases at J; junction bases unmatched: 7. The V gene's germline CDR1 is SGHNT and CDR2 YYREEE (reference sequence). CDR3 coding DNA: TGTGCCAGCAGCCGGGGGGAGGCCCTCAATGAGCAGTTCTTC. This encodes CASSRGEALNEQFF.

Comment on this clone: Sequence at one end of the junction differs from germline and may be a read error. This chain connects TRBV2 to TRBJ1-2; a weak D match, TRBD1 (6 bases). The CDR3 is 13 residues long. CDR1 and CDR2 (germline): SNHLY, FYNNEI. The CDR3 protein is CASREGQQYGYTF. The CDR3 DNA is TGTGCCAGCAGAGAAGGACAGCAATATGGCTACACCTTC.

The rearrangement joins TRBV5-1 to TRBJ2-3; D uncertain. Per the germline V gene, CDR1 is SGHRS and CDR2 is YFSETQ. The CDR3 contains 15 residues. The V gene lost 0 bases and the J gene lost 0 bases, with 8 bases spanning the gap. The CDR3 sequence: CASSLEARSTDTQYF. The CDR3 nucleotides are TGCGCCAGCAGCTTGGAGGCGCGGAGCACAGATACGCAGTATTTT.